This T cell receptor (beta chain) was recovered during a study of T cells after yellow fever vaccination. Worth noting for this clonotype: Its antigen is as yet unknown.

The authors made TCR cDNA by 5'RACE template switching, adding a universal primer site and UMIs. MiXCR, run by TCRdb on the 5' RACE reads, gives a single entry per CDR3 protein. Of 450,000 to 550,000 distinct CDR3 sequences listed, roughly a fifth are singletons. Overall study findings and caveats: Contamination by abundant bulk-population clonotypes could be present in FACS-sorted repertoires. Subsequent booster samples again held most clones from primary vaccination (under 98% CD4, 85% to 90% CD8).

CDR3 length: 14 amino acids. Trimming removed 5 bases at V and 1 base at J, with 9 bases between. Germline V gene data show CDR1 as SGHTA and CDR2 as FQGNSA. The input for sequencing was PBMCs, taken approximately 20 days after the first yellow fever vaccination. This receptor was taken from a young man who received the YFV17D yellow fever vaccine. This chain uses TRBV7-2 with TRBJ1-5; possibly TRBD1 for D (5 bases). Here the CDR3 reads CASSPDSSNQPQHF. CDR3 sequence (DNA): TGTGCCAGCAGCCCCGACAGCAGCAATCAGCCCCAGCATTTT.